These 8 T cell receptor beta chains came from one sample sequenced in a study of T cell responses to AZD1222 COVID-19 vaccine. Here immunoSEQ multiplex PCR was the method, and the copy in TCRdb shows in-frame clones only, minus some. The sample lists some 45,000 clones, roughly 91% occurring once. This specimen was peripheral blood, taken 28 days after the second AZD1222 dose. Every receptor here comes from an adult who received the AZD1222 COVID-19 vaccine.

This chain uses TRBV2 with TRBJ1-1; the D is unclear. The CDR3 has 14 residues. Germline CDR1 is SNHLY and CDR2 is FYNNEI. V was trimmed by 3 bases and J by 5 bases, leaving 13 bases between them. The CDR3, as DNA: TGTGCCAGCAGTGAGGTCGGGCTGGGGACTGAAGCTTTCTTT. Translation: CASSEVGLGTEAFF.

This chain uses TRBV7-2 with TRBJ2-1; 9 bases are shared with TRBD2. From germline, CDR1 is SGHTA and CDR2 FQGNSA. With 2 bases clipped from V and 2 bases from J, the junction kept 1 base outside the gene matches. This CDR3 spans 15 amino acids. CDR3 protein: CASSLIAGAYNEQFF. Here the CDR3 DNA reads TGTGCCAGCAGCTTAATAGCGGGGGCCTACAATGAGCAGTTCTTC.

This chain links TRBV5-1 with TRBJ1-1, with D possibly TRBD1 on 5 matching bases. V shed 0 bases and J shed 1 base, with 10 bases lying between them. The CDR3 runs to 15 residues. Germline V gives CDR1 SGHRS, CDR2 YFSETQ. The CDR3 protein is CASSLAGVRNTEAFF. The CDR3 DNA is TGCGCCAGCAGCTTGGCGGGGGTTCGGAACACTGAAGCTTTCTTT.

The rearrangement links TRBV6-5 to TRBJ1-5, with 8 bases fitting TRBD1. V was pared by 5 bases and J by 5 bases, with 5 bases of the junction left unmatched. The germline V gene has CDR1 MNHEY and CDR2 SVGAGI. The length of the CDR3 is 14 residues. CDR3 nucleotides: TGTGCCAGCAGTCCGGGACAGGATTATCAGCCCCAGCATTTT. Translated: CASSPGQDYQPQHF.

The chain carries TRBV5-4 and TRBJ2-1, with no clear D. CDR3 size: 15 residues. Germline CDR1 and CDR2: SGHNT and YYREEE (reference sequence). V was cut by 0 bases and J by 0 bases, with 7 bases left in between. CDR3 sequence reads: CASSLGLSSYNEQFF. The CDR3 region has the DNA TGTGCCAGCAGCTTGGGGCTGAGCTCCTACAATGAGCAGTTCTTC.

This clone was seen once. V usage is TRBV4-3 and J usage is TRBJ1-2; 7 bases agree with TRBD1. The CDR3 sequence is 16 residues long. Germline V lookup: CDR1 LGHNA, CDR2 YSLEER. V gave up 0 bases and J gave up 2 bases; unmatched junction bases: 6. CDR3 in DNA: TGCGCCAGCAGCCAAGAAGTCGCAGGGGGAAACTATGGCTACACCTTC. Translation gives CASSQEVAGGNYGYTF.

This chain's CDR3 is CASSQDLGLGYGYTF. In DNA form, the CDR3 reads TGCGCCAGCAGCCAAGATCTGGGGCTGGGCTATGGCTACACCTTC. The chain employs TRBV4-3 and TRBJ1-2, with D possibly being TRBD1 (5 bases). The V end was cut by 0 bases, the J end by 4 bases, with 12 bases between. CDR1 is LGHNA, CDR2 YSLEER, per germline. CDR3 size: 15 residues.

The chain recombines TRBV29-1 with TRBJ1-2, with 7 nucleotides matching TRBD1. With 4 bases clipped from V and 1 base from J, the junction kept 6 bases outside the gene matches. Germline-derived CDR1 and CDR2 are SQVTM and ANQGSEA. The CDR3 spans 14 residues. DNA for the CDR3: TGCAGCGTTGTTGTAGGGGGCGGTAACTATGGCTACACCTTC. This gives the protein CSVVVGGGNYGYTF.